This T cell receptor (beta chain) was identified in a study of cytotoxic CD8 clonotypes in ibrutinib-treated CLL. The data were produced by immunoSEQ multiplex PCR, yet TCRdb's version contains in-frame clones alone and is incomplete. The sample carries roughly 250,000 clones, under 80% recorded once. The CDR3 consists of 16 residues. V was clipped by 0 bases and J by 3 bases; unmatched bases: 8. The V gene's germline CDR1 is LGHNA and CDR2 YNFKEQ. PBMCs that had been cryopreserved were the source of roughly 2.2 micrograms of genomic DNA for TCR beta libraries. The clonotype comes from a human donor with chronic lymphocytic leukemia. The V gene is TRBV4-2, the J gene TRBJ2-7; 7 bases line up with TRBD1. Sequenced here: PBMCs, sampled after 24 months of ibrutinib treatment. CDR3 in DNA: TGTGCCAGCAGCCAAGAGGCTACAGGGGCGGGCTACGAGCAGTACTTC. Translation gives CASSQEATGAGYEQYF.